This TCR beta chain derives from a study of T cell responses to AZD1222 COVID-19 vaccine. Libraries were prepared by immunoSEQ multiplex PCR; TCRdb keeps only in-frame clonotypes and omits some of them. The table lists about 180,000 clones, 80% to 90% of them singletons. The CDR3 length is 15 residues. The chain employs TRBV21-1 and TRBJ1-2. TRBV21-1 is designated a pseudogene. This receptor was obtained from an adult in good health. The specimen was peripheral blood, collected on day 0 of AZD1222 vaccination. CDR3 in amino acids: CASSNSRVANYGYTF. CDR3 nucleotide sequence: TGTGCCAGCAGCAACTCCCGAGTTGCCAACTATGGCTACACCTTC.